This T cell receptor (beta chain) is from a study of blood T cell repertoires in COVID-19. About the research overall: There were acute and convalescent COVID-19 samples, and they came from the United States, Italy and Spain. The cDNA or gDNA used as material had been derived from T cells, B-cell-depleted T cells, or PBMCs.

CDR1 is LNHNV and CDR2 is YYDKDF in the germline V gene (reference sequence). The CDR3 consists of 15 residues. After removal of 0 bases from V and 4 bases from J, the junction contained 4 bases not matched to a gene. Source study methods: Amplifying reference gene primers gave estimates of nucleated cell counts. This table comes from immunoSEQ multiplex PCR, and its TCRdb copy is limited to in-frame clones, with some not included. V, J and clone size derive from that table, while D and trimming were established from the DNA sequence. Of tens of thousands of clones listed, 70% to 90% are singletons. Sequencing was performed on peripheral blood. The chain has TRBV15 and TRBJ1-2, with 8 bases matching TRBD1. The sequence was obtained from a man aged 55 to 69 with acute or convalescent COVID-19. The CDR3: CATSRDQGATYGYTF. CDR3 DNA sequence: TGTGCCACCAGCAGAGATCAGGGGGCAACCTATGGCTACACCTTC.